This T cell receptor beta chain was observed in a study of T cell responses to AZD1222 COVID-19 vaccine. Profiling relied on immunoSEQ multiplex PCR, and the TCRdb table lists in-frame clones only, not all of them. The repertoire includes around 46,000 clones, around 91% of them detected once, and about 5% sits in the top ten. The CDR3 is 15 residues long. Trimming took 1 base from V and 2 from J; bases not matched to a gene: 2. Per the germline V gene, CDR1 is SGHTA and CDR2 is FQGNSA. This specimen consisted of peripheral blood, obtained 28 days after the second AZD1222 dose. This clonotype was obtained from an adult who received the AZD1222 COVID-19 vaccine. The chain carries TRBV7-2 and TRBJ2-3, with 8 bases that match TRBD2. CDR3 nucleotide sequence: TGTGCCAGCAGCTTAGGCGGGAGGATCACAGATACGCAGTATTTT. Its translation: CASSLGGRITDTQYF.